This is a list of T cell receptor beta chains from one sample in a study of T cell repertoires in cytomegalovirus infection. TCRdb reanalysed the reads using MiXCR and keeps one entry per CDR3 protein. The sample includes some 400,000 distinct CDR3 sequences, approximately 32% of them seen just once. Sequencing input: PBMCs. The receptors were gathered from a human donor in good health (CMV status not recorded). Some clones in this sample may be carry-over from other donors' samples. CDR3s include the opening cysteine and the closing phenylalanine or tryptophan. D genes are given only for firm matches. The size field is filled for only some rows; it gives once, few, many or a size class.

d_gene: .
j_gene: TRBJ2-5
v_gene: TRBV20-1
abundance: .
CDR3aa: CSAFVGETQYF
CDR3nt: TGCAGTGCCTTCGTGGGGGAGACCCAGTACTTC

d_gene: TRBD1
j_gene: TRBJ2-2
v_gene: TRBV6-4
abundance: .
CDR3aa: CDSSEARGPTCLLFF
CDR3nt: TGTGACAGCAGTGAGGCCAGGGGGCCCACCTGTTTGCTGTTTTTT

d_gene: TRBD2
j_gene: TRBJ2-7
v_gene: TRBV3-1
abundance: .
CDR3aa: CASSPALAGYEQYF
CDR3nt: TGTGCCAGCAGCCCTGCACTAGCGGGGTACGAGCAGTACTTC

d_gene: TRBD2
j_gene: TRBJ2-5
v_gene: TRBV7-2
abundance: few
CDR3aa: CASSGRGGRETQYF
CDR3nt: TGTGCCAGCAGCGGGCGGGGGGGCAGGGAGACCCAGTACTTC

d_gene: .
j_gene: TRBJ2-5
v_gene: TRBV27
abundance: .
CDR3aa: CASSGGTGRETQYF
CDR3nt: TGTGCCAGCAGTGGAGGGACCGGGCGGGAGACCCAGTACTTC

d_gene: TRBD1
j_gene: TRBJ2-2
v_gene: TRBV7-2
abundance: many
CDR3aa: CASSLEGQGITGELFF
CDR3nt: TGTGCCAGCAGCTTAGAGGGACAGGGCATCACCGGGGAGCTGTTTTTT

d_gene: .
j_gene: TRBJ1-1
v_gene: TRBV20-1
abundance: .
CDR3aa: CSARDQQNTEAFF
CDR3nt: TGCAGTGCTAGAGATCAACAGAACACTGAAGCTTTCTTT

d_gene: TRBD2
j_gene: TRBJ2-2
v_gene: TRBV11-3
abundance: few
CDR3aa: CASSLLLAVPNTGELFF
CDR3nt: TGTGCCAGCAGCTTACTACTAGCGGTGCCGAACACCGGGGAGCTGTTTTTT

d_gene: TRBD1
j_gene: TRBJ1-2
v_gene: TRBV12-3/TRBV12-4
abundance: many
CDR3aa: CASSLEGAVRGYTF
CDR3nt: TGTGCCAGCAGTTTAGAGGGGGCTGTCCGCGGCTACACCTTC

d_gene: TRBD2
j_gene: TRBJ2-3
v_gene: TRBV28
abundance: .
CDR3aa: CASSLFLAGGADTQYF
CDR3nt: TGTGCCAGCAGTTTATTTCTAGCGGGGGGTGCAGATACGCAGTATTTT

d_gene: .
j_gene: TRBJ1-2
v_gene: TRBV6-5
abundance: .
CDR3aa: CASSYSTVGGRGYTF
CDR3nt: TGTGCCAGCAGTTACTCGACCGTCGGGGGGCGAGGCTACACCTTC

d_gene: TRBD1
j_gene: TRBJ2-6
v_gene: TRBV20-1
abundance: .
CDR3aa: CSARDTSPGTGTGANVLTF
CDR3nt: TGCAGTGCTAGAGACACTAGTCCCGGGACAGGTACTGGGGCCAACGTCCTGACTTTC

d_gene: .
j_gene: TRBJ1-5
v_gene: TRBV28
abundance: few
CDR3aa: CASSPRNHQPQHF
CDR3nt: TGTGCCAGCAGTCCGAGGAACCATCAGCCCCAGCATTTT

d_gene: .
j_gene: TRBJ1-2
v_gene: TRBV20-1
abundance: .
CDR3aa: CSARARAGGLGVTF
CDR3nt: TGCAGTGCTAGAGCCAGGGCCGGGGGGCTCGGGGTCACCTTC

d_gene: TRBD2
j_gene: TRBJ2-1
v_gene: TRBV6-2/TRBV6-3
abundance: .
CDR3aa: CASSGTSRNNEQFF
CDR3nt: TGTGCCAGTTCCGGGACTAGCCGGAACAATGAGCAGTTCTTC

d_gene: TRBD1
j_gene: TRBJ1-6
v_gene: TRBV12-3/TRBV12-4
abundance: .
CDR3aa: CASSQGQAGSPLHF
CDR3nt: TGTGCCAGCAGTCAGGGACAGGCTGGCTCACCCCTCCACTTT

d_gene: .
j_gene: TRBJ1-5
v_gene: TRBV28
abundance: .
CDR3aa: CASGLTGPSNQPQHF
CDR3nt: TGTGCCAGCGGCCTCACAGGGCCCAGCAATCAGCCCCAGCATTTT

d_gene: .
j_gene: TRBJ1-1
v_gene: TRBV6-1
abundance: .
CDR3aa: CASSAVTEAFF
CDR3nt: TGTGCCAGCAGTGCAGTAACTGAAGCTTTCTTT

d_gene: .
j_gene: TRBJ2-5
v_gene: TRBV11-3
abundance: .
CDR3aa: CASSPKASETQYF
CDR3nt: TGTGCCAGCAGCCCCAAAGCGAGCGAGACCCAGTACTTC

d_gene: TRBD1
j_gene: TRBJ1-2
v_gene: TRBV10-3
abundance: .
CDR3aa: CASTGTGRSKNYGYTF
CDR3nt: TGTGCCAGTACCGGGACAGGCCGTTCTAAGAACTATGGCTACACCTTC

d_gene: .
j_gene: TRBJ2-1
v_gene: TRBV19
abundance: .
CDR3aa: CASSKSTGPYNEQFF
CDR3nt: TGTGCCAGTAGCAAATCTACGGGACCCTACAATGAGCAGTTCTTC

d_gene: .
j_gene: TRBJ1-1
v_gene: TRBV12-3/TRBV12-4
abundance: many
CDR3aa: CASSFRVDTEAFF
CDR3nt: TGTGCCAGCAGTTTCAGGGTGGACACTGAAGCTTTCTTT

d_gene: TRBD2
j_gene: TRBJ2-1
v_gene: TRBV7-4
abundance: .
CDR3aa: CASSSLPGLALNEQFF
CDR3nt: TGTGCCAGCAGTTCACTCCCGGGACTAGCGCTAAATGAGCAGTTCTTC

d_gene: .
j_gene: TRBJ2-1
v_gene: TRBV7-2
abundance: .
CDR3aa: CASSLARHDEQFF
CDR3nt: TGTGCCAGCAGCTTAGCGCGGCACGATGAGCAGTTCTTC

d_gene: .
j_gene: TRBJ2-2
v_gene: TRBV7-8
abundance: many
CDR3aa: CASSSHTGELFF
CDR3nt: TGTGCCAGCAGCTCGCACACCGGGGAGCTGTTTTTT

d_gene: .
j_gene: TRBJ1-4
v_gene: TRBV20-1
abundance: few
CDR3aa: CSARDRRKSNEKLFF
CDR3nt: TGCAGTGCTAGAGATCGGCGGAAGTCTAATGAAAAACTGTTTTTT

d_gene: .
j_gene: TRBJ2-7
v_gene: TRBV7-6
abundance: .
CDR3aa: CASSRTSAYEQYF
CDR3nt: TGTGCCAGCAGCCGAACGAGTGCTTACGAGCAGTACTTC

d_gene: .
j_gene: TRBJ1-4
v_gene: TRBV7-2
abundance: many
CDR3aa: CASSLGVTRNEKLFF
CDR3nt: TGTGCCAGCAGCTTAGGTGTGACGAGGAATGAAAAACTGTTTTTT

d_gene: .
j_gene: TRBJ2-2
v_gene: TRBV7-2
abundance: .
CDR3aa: CASSQGTTRELFF
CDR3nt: TGTGCCAGCAGCCAGGGGACTACCAGGGAGCTGTTTTTT

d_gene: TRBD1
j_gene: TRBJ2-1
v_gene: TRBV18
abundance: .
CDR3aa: CASSGTAGTGSNEQFF
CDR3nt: TGTGCCAGCTCAGGTACTGCCGGGACAGGCTCCAATGAGCAGTTCTTC

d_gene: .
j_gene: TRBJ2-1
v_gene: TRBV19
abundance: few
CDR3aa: CASRRTPVGNEQFF
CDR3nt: TGTGCCAGTAGAAGGACCCCTGTCGGAAATGAGCAGTTCTTC

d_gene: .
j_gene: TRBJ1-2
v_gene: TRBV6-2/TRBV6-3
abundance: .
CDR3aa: CASRPQTGGYGYTF
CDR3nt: TGTGCCAGCAGACCACAGACAGGAGGGTATGGCTACACCTTC

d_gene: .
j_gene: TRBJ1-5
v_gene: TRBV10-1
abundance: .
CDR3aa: CASSDSMDLNQPQHF
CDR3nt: TGCGCCAGCAGTGACTCCATGGACCTTAATCAGCCCCAGCATTTT

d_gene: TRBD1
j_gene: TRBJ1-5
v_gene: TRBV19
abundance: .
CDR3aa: CASSGRQGSNQPQHF
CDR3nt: TGTGCCAGTAGTGGGAGACAGGGCAGCAATCAGCCCCAGCATTTT

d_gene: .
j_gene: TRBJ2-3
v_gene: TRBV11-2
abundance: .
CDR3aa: CASSLVSPDTQYF
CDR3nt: TGTGCCAGCAGCTTAGTTTCCCCAGATACGCAGTATTTT

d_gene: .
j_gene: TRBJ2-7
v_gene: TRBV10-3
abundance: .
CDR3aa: CAISEVDGEQYF
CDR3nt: TGTGCCATCAGTGAGGTGGACGGCGAGCAGTACTTC

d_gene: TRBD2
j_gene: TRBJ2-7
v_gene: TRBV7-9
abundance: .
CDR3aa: CASSTGREQYF
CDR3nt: TGTGCCAGCAGCACCGGGAGGGAGCAGTACTTC

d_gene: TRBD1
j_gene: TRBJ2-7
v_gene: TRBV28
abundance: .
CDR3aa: CASRDSRYEQYF
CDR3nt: TGTGCCAGCCGGGACAGTCGATACGAGCAGTACTTC

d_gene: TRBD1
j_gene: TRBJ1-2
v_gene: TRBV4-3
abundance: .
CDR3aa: CASSDRGHNYGYTF
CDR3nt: TGCGCCAGCAGCGACAGGGGACACAACTATGGCTACACCTTC

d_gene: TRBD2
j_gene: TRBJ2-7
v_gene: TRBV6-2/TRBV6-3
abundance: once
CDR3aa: CASRMGLAGGSYEQYF
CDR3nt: TGTGCCAGCAGGATGGGACTAGCGGGGGGCTCCTACGAGCAGTACTTC

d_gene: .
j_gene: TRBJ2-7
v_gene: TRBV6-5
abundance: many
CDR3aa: CASSSGRNEQYF
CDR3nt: TGTGCCAGCAGTTCCGGCCGCAACGAGCAGTACTTC

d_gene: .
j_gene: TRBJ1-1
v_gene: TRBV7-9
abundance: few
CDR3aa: CASSLARGPDTEAFF
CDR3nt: TGTGCCAGCAGCTTAGCACGGGGGCCGGACACTGAAGCTTTCTTT

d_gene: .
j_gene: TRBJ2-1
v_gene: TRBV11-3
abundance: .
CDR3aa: CASSLEGSGGEEQFF
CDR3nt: TGTGCCAGCAGCTTAGAAGGGTCAGGAGGGGAGGAGCAGTTCTTC

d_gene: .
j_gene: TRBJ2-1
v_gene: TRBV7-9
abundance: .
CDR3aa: CASSLVSPPYNEQFF
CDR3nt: TGTGCCAGCAGCTTAGTTAGTCCCCCATACAATGAGCAGTTCTTC

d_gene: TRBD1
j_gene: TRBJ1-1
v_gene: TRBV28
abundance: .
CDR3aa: CSSSMGTAGLGEAFF
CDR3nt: TGTTCCAGCAGTATGGGGACAGCGGGGCTAGGTGAAGCTTTCTTT